The clone carrying this T cell receptor (beta chain) was seen a few times. Its target is unknown. At baseline, cycle 4 day 1, and cycle 7 day 1, blood was sampled. Some clones are missing from TCRdb's copy, which holds only in-frame ones; the method was immunoSEQ multiplex PCR. Among tens of thousands of clones, about 85% were seen once, and the ten largest hold about 0.76%. The entry originates in a study of OX40 agonist ivuxolimab in advanced cancers. Turning to the study itself: Patients with hepatocellular carcinoma, melanoma, renal cell or head and neck cancer made up the dose-escalation patients. Partial responses occurred in three patients (one hepatocellular carcinoma, two cutaneous melanoma). Study results and limitations: At 0.1 to 3.0 mg/kg and by week 6, clonal expansion occurred in CD4+ and CD8+ blood T cells.

This CDR3 is 15 amino acids long. Germline loops: CDR1 SEHNR, CDR2 FQNEAQ (reference sequence). Deletions cut 5 bases from V and 1 base from J, with 9 bases between. The sequenced sample was CD4+ or CD8+ T cells sorted from blood, obtained in a trial of the OX40 agonist ivuxolimab. The gene calls are TRBV7-9 and TRBJ2-6; D possibly corresponds to TRBD1 (5 bases). The sequence derives from an adult with an advanced solid tumor such as melanoma, head and neck, liver or kidney cancer. This CDR3 reads CASSLRASGANVLTF. CDR3 in DNA: TGTGCCAGCAGCCTCAGGGCGTCTGGGGCCAACGTCCTGACTTTC. Looking up the rest from reference TRBV7-9 and TRBJ2-6 gives the full variable domain: DTGVSQNPRHKITKRGQNVTFRCDPISEHNRLYWYRQTLGQGPEFLTYFQNEAQLEKSRLLSDRFSAERPKGSFSTLEIQRTEQGDSAMYLCASSLRASGANVLTFGAGSRLTVL.